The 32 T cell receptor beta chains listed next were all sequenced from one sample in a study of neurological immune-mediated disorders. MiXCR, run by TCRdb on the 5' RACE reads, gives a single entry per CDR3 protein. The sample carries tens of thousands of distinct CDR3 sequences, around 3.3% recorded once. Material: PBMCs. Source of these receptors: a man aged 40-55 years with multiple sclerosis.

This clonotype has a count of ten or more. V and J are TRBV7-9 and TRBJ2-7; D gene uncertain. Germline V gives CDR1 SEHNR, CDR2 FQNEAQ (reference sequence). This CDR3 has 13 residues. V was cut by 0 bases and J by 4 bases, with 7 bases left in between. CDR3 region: CASSLATTYEQYF. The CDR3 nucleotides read TGTGCCAGCAGCTTAGCGACGACGTACGAGCAGTACTTC.

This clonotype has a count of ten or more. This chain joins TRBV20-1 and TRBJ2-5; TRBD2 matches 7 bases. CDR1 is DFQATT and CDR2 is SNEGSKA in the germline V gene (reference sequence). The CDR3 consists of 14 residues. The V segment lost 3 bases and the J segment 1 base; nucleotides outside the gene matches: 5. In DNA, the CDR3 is TGCAGTGCTAGGGGGACTACCTTCCAAGAGACCCAGTACTTC. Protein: CSARGTTFQETQYF.

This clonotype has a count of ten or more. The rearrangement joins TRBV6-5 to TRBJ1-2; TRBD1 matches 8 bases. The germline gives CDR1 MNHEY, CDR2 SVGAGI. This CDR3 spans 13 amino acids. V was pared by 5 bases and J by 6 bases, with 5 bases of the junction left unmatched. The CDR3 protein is CASSTTGGHGYTF. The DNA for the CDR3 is TGTGCCAGCAGTACTACAGGGGGACATGGCTACACCTTC.

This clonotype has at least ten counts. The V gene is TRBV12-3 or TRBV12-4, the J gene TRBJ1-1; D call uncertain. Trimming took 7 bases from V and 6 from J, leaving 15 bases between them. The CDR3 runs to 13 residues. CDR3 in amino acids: CASTPGLAAEAFF. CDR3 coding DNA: TGTGCCAGCACCCCAGGCCTGGCCGCTGAAGCTTTCTTT.

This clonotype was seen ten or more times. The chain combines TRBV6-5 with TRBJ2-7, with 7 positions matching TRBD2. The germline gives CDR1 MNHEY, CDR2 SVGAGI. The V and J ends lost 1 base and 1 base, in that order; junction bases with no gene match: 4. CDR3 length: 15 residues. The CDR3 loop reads CASSYFAGVSYEQYF. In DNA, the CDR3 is TGTGCCAGCAGTTACTTTGCGGGAGTTTCCTACGAGCAGTACTTC.

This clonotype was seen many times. The DNA for the CDR3 is TGTGCCAGCTCACCACCGAGTGGGGTGTCAGATACGCAGTATTTT. This sequence encodes CASSPPSGVSDTQYF. This chain links TRBV18 with TRBJ2-3, with D unclear. The CDR3 contains 15 residues. Trimming removed 0 bases at V and 4 bases at J, with 11 bases between. Germline V CDR1 and CDR2: KGHSH, LQKENI.

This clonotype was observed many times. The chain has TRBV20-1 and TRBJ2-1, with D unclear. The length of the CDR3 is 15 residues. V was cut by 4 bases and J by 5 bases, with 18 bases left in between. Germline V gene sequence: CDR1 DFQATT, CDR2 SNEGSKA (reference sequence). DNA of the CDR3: TGCAGTGCTATCTTCCGAGGCTATCTAGACAATGAGCAGTTCTTC. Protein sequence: CSAIFRGYLDNEQFF.

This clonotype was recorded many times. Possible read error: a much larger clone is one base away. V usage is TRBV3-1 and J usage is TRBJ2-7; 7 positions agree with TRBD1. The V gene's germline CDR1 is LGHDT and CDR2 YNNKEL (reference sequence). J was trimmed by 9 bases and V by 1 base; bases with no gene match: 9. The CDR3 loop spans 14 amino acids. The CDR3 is CASSQGKDRTVQYF. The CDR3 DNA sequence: TGTGCCAGCAGCCAAGGAAAGGACAGGACGGTGCAGTACTTC.

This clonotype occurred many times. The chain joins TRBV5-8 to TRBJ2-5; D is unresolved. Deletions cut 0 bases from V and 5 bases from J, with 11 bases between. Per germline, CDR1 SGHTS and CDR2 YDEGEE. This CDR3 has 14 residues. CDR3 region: CASSLGSGVETQYF. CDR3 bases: TGTGCCAGCAGCTTGGGCTCCGGAGTGGAGACCCAGTACTTC.

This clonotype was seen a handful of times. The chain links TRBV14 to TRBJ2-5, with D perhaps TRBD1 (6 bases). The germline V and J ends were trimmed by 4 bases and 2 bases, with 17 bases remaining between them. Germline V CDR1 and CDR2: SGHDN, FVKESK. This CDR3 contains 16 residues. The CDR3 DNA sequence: TGTGCCAGCAGCCGGAGGCCTCGACAGGCTCAAGAGACCCAGTACTTC. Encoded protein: CASSRRPRQAQETQYF.

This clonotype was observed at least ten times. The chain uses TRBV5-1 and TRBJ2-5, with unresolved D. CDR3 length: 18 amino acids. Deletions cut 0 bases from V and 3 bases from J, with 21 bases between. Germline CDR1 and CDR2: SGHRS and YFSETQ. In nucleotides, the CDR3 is TGCGCCAGCAGCTTGGGCCCGCGAGGTAATAGCCCTGAAGAGACCCAGTACTTC. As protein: CASSLGPRGNSPEETQYF.

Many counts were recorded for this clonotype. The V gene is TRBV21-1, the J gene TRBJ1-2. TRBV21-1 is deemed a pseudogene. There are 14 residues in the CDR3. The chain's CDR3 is CASSHRFTNYGYTF. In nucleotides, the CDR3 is TGTGCCAGCAGCCACAGGTTTACTAACTATGGCTACACCTTC.

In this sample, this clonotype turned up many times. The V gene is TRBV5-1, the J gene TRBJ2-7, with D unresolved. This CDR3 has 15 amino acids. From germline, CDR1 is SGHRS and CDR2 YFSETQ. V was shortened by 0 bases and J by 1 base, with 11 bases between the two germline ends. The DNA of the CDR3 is TGCGCCAGCAGCTTGGCACCGATTGGGTCCTACGAGCAGTACTTC. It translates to CASSLAPIGSYEQYF.

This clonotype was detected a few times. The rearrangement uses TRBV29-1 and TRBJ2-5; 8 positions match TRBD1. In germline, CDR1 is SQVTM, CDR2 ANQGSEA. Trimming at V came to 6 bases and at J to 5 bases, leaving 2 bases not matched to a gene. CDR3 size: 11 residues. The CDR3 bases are TGCAGCGTAAACAGGGGGGAGACCCAGTACTTC. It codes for CSVNRGETQYF. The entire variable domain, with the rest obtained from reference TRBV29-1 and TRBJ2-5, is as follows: SAVISQKPSRDICQRGTSLTIQCQVDSQVTMMFWYRQQPGQSLTLIATANQGSEATYESGFVIDKFPISRPNLTFSTLTVSNMSPEDSSIYLCSVNRGETQYFGPGTRLLVL.

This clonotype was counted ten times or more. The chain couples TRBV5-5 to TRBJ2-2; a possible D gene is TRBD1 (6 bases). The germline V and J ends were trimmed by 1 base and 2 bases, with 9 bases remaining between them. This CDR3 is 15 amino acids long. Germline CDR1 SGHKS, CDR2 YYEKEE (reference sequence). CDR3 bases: TGTGCCAGCAGCTTGCGGACAGCAAACACCGGGGAGCTGTTTTTT. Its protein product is CASSLRTANTGELFF. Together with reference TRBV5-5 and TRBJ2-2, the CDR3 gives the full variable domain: DAGVTQSPTHLIKTRGQQVTLRCSPISGHKSVSWYQQVLGQGPQFIFQYYEKEERGRGNFPDRFSARQFPNYSSELNVNALLLGDSALYLCASSLRTANTGELFFGEGSRLTVL.

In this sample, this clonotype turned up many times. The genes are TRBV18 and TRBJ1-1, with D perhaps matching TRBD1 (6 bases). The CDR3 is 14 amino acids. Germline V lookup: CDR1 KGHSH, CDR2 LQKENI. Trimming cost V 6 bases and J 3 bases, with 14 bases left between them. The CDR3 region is CASSRQVGDTEAFF. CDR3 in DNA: TGTGCCAGCTCGCGACAGGTAGGGGACACTGAAGCTTTCTTT.

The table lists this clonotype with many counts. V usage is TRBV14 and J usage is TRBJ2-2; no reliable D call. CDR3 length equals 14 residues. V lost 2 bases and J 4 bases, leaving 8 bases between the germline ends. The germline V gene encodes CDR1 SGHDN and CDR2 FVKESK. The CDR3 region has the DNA TGTGCCAGCAGCCAACAGCGAGCCACCGGGGAGCTGTTTTTT. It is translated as CASSQQRATGELFF.

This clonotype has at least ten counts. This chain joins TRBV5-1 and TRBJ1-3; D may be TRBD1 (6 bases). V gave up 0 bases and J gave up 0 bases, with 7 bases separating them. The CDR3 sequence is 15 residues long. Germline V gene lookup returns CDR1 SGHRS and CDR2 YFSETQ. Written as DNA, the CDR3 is TGCGCCAGCAGCTTGGACAGGGCCTCTGGAAACACCATATATTTT. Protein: CASSLDRASGNTIYF. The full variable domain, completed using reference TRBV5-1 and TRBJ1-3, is KAGVTQTPRYLIKTRGQQVTLSCSPISGHRSVSWYQQTPGQGLQFLFEYFSETQRNKGNFPGRFSGRQFSNSRSEMNVSTLELGDSALYLCASSLDRASGNTIYFGEGSWLTVV.

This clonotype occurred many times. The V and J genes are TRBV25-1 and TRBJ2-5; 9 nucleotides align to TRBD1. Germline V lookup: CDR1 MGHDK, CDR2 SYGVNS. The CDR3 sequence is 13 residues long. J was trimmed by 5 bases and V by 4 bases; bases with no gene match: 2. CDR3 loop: CASSGQGVETQYF. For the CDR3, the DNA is TGTGCCAGCAGTGGACAGGGGGTCGAGACCCAGTACTTC. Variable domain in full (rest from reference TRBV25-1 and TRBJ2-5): EADIYQTPRYLVIGTGKKITLECSQTMGHDKMYWYQQDPGMELHLIHYSYGVNSTEKGDLSSESTVSRIRTEHFPLTLESARPSHTSQYLCASSGQGVETQYFGPGTRLLVL.

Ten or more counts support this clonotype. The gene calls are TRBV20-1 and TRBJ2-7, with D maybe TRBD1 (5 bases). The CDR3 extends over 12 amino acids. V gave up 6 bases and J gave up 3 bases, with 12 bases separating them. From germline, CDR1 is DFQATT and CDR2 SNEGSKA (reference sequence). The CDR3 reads CSARAGNYEQYF. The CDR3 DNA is TGCAGTGCCAGGGCAGGTAACTACGAGCAGTACTTC.

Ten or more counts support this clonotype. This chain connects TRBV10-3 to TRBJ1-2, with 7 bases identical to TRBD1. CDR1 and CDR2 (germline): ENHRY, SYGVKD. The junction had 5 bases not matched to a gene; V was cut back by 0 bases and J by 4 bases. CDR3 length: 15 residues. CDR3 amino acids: CAISESRQGTYGYTF. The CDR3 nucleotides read TGTGCCATCAGTGAGTCGAGACAGGGAACCTATGGCTACACCTTC.

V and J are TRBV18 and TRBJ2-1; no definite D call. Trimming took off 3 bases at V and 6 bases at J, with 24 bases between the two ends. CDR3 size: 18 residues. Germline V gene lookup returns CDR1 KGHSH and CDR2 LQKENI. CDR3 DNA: TGTGCCAGCTCACCCTACGCCGTCGGTCCCTATTCGGGCAATGAGCAGTTCTTC. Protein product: CASSPYAVGPYSGNEQFF.

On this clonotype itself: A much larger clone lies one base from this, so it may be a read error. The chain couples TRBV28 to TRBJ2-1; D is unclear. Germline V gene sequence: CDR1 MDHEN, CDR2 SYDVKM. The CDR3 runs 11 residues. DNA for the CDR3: TGTGACAGCAGACTTCATGATGAGCAGTTCTTC. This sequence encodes CDSRLHDEQFF.

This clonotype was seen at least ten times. In DNA, the CDR3 is TGTGCAAGTCGCCCAGGACAGTCAAGGAACACTGAAGCTTTCTTT. Translation gives CASRPGQSRNTEAFF. The chain couples TRBV12-2 to TRBJ1-1; the table's TRBD1 call for D was not verified on the DNA. TRBV12-2 is described as a pseudogene. This CDR3 region has 15 residues.

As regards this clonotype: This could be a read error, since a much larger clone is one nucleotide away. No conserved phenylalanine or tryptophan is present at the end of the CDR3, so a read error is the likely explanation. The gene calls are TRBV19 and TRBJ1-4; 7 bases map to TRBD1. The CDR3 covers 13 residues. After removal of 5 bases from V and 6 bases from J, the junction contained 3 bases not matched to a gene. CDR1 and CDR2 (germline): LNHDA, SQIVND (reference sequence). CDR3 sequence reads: CASSSGTDEKLFS. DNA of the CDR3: TGTGCCAGTAGTTCCGGGACAGATGAAAAACTGTTTTCT.

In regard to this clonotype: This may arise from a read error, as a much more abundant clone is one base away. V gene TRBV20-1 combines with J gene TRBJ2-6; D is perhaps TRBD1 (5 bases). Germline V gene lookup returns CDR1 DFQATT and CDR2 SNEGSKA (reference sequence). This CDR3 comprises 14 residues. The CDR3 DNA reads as TGCAGTGCTAGGCAGAGCTCTGGGGCCTACGTCCTGACTTTC. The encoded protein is CSARQSSGAYVLTF.

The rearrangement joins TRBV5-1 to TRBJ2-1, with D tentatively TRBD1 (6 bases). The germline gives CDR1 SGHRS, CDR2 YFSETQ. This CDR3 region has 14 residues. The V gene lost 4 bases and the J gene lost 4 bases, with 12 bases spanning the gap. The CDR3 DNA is TGCGCCAGCAGCACCCCGGACAGTTACAATGAGCAGTTCTTC. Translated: CASSTPDSYNEQFF.

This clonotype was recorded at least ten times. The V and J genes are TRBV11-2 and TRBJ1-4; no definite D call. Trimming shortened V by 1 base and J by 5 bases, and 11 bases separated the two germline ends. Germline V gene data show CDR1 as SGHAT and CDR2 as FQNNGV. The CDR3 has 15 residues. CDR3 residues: CASSLAAGRNEKLFF. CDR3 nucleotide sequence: TGTGCCAGCAGCTTAGCGGCAGGCCGCAATGAAAAACTGTTTTTT.

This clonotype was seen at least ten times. This CDR3 is CSAPDRAGTDTQYF. The CDR3 region has the DNA TGCAGTGCCCCGGACAGGGCGGGCACAGATACGCAGTATTTT. V is TRBV20-1 and J is TRBJ2-3; 8 bases agree with TRBD1. CDR1 is DFQATT, CDR2 SNEGSKA, per germline (reference sequence). The junction had 6 bases not matched to a gene; V was cut back by 6 bases and J by 1 base. CDR3 size: 14 residues.

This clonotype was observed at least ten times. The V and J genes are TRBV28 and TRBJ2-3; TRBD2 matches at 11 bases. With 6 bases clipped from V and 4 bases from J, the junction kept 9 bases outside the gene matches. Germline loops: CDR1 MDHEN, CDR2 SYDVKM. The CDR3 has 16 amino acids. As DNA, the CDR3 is TGTGCCAGCAGCGCAACTAGCGGGAGTAGGTCAGATACGCAGTATTTT. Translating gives CASSATSGSRSDTQYF.

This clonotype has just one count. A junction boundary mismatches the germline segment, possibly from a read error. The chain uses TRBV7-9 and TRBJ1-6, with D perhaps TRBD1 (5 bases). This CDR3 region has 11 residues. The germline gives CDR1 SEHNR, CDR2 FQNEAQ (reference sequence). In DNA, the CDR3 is TGTGCCAGCAGCTTTAAGGGGAAGCTCAACTTT. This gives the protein CASSFKGKLNF.

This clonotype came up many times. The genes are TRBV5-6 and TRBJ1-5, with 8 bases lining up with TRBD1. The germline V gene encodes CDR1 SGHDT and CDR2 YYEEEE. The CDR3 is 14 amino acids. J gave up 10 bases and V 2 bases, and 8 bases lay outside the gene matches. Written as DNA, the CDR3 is TGTGCCAGCAGCTTAGGGGCAGGGGGCGTACCCCAGCATTTT. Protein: CASSLGAGGVPQHF.